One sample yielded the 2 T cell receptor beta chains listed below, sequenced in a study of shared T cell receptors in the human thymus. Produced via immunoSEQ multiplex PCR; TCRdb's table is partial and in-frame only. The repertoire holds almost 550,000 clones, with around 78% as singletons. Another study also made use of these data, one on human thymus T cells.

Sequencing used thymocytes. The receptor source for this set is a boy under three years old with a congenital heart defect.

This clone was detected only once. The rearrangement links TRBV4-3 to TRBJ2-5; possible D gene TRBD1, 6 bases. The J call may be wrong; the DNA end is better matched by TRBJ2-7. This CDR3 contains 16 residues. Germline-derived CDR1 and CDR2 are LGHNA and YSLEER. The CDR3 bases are TGCGCCAGCAGCCAAGAGACGGGACAACCGAGGCACGAGCAGTACTTC. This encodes CASSQETGQPRHEQYF.

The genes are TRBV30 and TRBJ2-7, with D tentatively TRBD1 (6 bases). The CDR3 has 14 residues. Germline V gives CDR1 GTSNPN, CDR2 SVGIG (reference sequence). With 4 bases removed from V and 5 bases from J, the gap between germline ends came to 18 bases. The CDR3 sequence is CAWTPRQGSNEQYF. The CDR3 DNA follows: TGTGCCTGGACTCCCCGGCAGGGGAGCAACGAGCAGTACTTC.